The T cell receptor (beta chain) under discussion was sequenced for a study of siplizumab effects on memory and regulatory T cells. The study's findings and limits: Contribution to the alloresponse seemed major for naive T cells, which also seemed more diverse than memory cells. Left unconfirmed was the suppressive function of proliferating Tregs from siplizumab cultures.

Sequencing was performed with immunoSEQ multiplex PCR; in TCRdb, only in-frame clones are kept and a portion is missing. The table lists 120,000 or so clones, 80% to 95% of them singletons. CDR3 length: 13 residues. From germline, CDR1 is SGDLS and CDR2 YYNGEE. The J segment lost 10 bases and the V segment lost 4 bases, leaving 8 bases of the junction unmatched. A remark on this clone: No antigen is known for it.

This sequence originates from a human donor in good health. The source material was CD4+ T cells sorted from blood. The gene calls are TRBV9 and TRBJ2-1, with TRBD2 matching over 7 bases. CDR3 DNA sequence: TGTGCCAGCAGCACCCGGCGGGAGAACGAGCAGTTCTTC. This sequence encodes CASSTRRENEQFF.